This TCR beta chain appears in the sequencing data of a study of vaccination and CD4 T cells after COVID-19. The ends were cut back, 5 bases at V and 7 bases at J, with 11 bases in the middle. The CDR3 length is 13 residues. Germline lookup yields CDR1 SEHNR and CDR2 FQNEAQ (reference sequence). Scientists ran DNA taken from cultured CD4+ T cells through the Oncomine TCR Beta short-read assay for sequencing. Using its own MiXCR run on the PCR reads, TCRdb lists one record per CDR3 protein. The table shows 11,000 to 15,000 distinct CDR3 sequences, with about 28% occurring only once. Sample treatment: roughly ten-day PBMC culture with coronavirus spike peptide pools or control peptides (ViraFEST assay). This clonotype was detected only a few times. Its antigen is not identified.

What was sequenced was cultured CD4+ T cells from blood. This rearrangement joins TRBV7-9 to TRBJ2-2, with a tentative D call TRBD2 (6 bases). This TCR came from a human donor with COVID-19. This chain's CDR3 is CASSRGEVGELFF. The CDR3, as DNA: TGTGCCAGCAGCCGCGGGGAGGTCGGGGAGCTGTTTTTT. Full variable domain (missing parts from reference TRBV7-9 and TRBJ2-2): DTGVSQNPRHKITKRGQNVTFRCDPISEHNRLYWYRQTLGQGPEFLTYFQNEAQLEKSRLLSDRFSAERPKGSFSTLEIQRTEQGDSAMYLCASSRGEVGELFFGEGSRLTVL.